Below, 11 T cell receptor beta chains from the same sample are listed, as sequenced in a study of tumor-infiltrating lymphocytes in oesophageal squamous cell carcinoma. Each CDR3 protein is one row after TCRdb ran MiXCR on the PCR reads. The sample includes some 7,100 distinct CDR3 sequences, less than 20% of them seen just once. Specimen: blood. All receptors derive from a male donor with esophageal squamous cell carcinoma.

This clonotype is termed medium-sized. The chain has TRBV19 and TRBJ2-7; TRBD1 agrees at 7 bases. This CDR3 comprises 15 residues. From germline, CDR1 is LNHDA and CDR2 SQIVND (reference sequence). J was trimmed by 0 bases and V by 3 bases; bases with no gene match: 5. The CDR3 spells CASSMVQGDSYEQYF. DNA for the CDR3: TGTGCCAGTAGTATGGTCCAGGGGGACTCCTACGAGCAGTACTTC.

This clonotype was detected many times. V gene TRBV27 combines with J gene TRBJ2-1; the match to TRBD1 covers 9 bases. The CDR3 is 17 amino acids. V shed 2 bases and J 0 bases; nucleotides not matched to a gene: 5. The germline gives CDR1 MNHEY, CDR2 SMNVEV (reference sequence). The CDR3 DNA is TGTGCCAGCAGTTTAAGACAGGGGGTAATCTCCTACAATGAGCAGTTCTTC. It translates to CASSLRQGVISYNEQFF.

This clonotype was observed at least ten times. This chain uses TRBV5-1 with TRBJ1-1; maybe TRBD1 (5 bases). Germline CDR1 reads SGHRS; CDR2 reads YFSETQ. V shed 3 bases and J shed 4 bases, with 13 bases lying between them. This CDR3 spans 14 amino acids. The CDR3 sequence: CASSSGGWATEAFF. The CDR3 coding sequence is TGCGCCAGCAGCTCGGGGGGATGGGCCACTGAAGCTTTCTTT.

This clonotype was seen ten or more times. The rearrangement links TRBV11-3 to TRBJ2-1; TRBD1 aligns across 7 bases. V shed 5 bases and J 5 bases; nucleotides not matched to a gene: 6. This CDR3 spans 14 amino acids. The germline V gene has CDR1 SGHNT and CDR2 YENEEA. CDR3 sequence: CASSPGTAHNEQFF. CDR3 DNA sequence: TGTGCCAGCAGCCCCGGGACAGCCCACAATGAGCAGTTCTTC.

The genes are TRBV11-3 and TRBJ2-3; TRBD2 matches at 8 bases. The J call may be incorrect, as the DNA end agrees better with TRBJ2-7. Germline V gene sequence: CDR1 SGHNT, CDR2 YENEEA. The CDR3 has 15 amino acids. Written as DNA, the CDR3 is TGTGCCAGCAGCTTTCGGGGGGGCCTTCCCTACGAGCAGTACTTC. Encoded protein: CASSFRGGLPYEQYF.

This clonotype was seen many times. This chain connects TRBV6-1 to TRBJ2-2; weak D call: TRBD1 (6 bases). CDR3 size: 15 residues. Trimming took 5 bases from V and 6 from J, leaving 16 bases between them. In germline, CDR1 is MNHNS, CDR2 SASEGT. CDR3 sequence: CASSSPSTGPGELFF. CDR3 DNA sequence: TGTGCCAGCAGTTCCCCCTCGACAGGCCCCGGGGAGCTGTTTTTT.

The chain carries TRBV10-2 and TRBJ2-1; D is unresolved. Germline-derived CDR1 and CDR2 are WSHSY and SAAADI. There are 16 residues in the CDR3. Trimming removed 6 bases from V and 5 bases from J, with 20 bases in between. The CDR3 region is CASSPRRGRANNEQFF. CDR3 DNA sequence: TGCGCCAGCAGCCCCCGGAGAGGTCGGGCCAACAATGAGCAGTTCTTC.

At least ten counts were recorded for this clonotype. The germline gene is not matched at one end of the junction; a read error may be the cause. The CDR3 DNA reads TGTGCCAGCAGCTTTGGAGGAAAAAGGGGACATTTT. This sequence encodes CASSFGGKRGHF. This chain links TRBV11-2 with TRBJ1-3, with a tentative D call TRBD1 (5 bases). The CDR3 contains 12 residues. The V gene's germline CDR1 is SGHAT and CDR2 FQNNGV.

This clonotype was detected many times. This chain's CDR3 is CASSLSGTGYEQYF. The DNA for the CDR3 is TGTGCCAGCAGTTTAAGCGGCACAGGCTACGAGCAGTACTTC. The V and J genes are TRBV12-3 or TRBV12-4 and TRBJ2-7; D may match TRBD1 or TRBD2 (5 bases each). Trimming shortened V by 2 bases and J by 3 bases, and 11 bases separated the two germline ends. This CDR3 region has 14 residues.

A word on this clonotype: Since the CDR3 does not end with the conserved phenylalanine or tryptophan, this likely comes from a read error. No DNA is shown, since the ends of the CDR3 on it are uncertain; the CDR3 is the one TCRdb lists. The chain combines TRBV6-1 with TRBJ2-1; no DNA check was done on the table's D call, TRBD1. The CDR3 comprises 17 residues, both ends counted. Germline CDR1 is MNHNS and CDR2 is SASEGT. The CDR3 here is CASSNRKEKGYGYTFGS.

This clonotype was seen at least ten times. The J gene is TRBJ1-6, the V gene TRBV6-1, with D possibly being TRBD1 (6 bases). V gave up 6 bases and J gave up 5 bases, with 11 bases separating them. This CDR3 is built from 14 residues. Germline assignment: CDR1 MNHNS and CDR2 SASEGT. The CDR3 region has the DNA TGTGCCAGCAGAGGGGGGATTCATAATTCACCCCTCCACTTT. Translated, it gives CASRGGIHNSPLHF.